The rows below give T cell receptor beta chains drawn from one sample of a study of CD4 T cells in relation to SARS-CoV-2 and coronaviruses. Sequencing used immunoSEQ multiplex PCR; TCRdb keeps in-frame clones, though not all of them. The data show approximately 40,000 clones, more than 60% seen once. These receptors' antigens are unknown. What was sequenced was memory CD4+ T cells from PBMCs, cultured in vitro. All receptors come from an adult with COVID-19. Both conserved end residues are trimmed from each CDR3.

TRBV7-3,TRBJ2-3,ASSLTSGTDTQY
TRBV27,TRBJ2-1,ASSFRTSSSYNEQF
TRBV6-2/TRBV6-3,TRBJ2-1,ASSYSLRYEQF
TRBV7-8,TRBJ2-7,ASSAPARDEQY
TRBV5-4,TRBJ2-7,ASSLDSGEQY
TRBV15,TRBJ2-1,ATSKPGSVNEQF
TRBV9,TRBJ2-1,ASERGGMGGEQF
TRBV7-8,TRBJ2-7,ASSLATGGLY
TRBV2,TRBJ1-2,ASRAGRGTLGYYGYT
TRBV6-6,TRBJ1-5,ASSSRDGLSNQPQH
TRBV7-2,TRBJ2-7,ASSLVLGQRTYEQY
TRBV29-1,TRBJ1-2,SVELQLYGYT